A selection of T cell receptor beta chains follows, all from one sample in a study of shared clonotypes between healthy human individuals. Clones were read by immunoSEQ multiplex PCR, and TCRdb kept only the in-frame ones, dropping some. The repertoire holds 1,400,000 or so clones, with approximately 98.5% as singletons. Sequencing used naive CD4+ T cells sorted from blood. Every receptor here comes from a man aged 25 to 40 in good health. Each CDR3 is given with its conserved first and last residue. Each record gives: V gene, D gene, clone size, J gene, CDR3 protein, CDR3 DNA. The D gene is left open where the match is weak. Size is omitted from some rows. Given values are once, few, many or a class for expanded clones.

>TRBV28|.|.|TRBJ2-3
CASSSLAGTSTDTQYF
TGTGCCAGCAGTTCCCTGGCAGGGACTAGCACAGATACGCAGTATTTT
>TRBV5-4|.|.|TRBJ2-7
CASSLKLNSYEQYF
TGTGCCAGCAGCTTGAAACTAAATTCCTACGAGCAGTACTTC
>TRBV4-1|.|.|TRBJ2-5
CASSQDSGTQETQYF
TGCGCCAGCAGCCAAGATTCCGGGACACAAGAGACCCAGTACTTC
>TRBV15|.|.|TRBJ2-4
CATSRDPDMGLAKNIQYF
TGTGCCACCAGCAGAGATCCCGATATGGGACTAGCCAAAAACATTCAGTACTTC
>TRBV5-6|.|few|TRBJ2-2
CASSLAGELFF
TGTGCCAGCAGCTTGGCCGGGGAGCTGTTTTTT
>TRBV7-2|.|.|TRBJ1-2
CASSWQTNYGYTF
TGTGCCAGCAGCTGGCAGACTAACTATGGCTACACCTTC
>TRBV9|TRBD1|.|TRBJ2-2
CASSVVGTGLVFF
TGTGCCAGCAGCGTAGTAGGGACAGGGTTGGTGTTTTTT
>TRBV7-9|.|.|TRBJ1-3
CASSLVGDRSGNTIYF
TGTGCCAGCAGCTTAGTAGGGGACCGCTCTGGAAACACCATATATTTT
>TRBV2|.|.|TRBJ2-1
CASSEDWTEQFF
TGTGCCAGCAGTGAAGACTGGACAGAGCAGTTCTTC
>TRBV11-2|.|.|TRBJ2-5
CASSLTGQPRETQYF
TGTGCCAGCAGCTTAACAGGACAGCCCCGAGAGACCCAGTACTTC
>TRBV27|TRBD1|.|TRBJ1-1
CASSLSRTGQGRFLPTEAFF
TGTGCCAGCAGTTTATCGAGGACTGGACAGGGGAGGTTTTTGCCAACTGAAGCTTTCTTT
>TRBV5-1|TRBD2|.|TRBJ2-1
CASSDLAGGAGEQFF
TGCGCCAGCAGCGACCTAGCGGGGGGGGCCGGTGAGCAGTTCTTC
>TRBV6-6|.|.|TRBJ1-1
CASTLSLLNTEAFF
TGTGCCAGCACTCTAAGCCTTTTGAACACTGAAGCTTTCTTT
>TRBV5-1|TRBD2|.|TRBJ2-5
CASNEPSGLAGKETQYF
TGCGCCAGCAACGAACCTTCGGGACTAGCGGGAAAAGAGACCCAGTACTTC
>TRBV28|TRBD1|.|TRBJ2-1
CASSRGPGEQFF
TGTGCCAGCTCCAGGGGGCCCGGTGAGCAGTTCTTC
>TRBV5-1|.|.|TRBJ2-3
CASSLGAGMGTDTQYF
TGCGCCAGCAGCTTGGGGGCGGGAATGGGGACAGATACGCAGTATTTT
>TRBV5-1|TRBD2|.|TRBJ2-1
CASSLLAGALNEQFF
TGCGCCAGCAGCTTACTAGCGGGAGCTCTCAATGAGCAGTTCTTC
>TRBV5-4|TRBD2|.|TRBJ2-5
CASSLRREGGETQYF
TGTGCCAGCAGCTTGAGGCGGGAGGGGGGGGAGACCCAGTACTTC
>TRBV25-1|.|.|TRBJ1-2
CASRSSQGGYYGYTF
TGTGCCAGCAGGAGCTCACAGGGTGGGTACTATGGCTACACCTTC
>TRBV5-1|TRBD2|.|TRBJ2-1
CASSLGLAGDEQFF
TGCGCCAGCAGCTTGGGGCTAGCGGGAGATGAGCAGTTCTTC
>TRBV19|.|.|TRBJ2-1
CASREVDRAVNEQFF
TGTGCCAGTAGGGAGGTTGATCGAGCGGTAAATGAGCAGTTCTTC
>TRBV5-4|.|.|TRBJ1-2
CASSLAGAFGYTF
TGTGCCAGCAGCTTGGCGGGGGCGTTCGGCTACACCTTC
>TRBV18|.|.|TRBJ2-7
CASSSVYEQYF
TGTGCCAGCTCCTCAGTCTACGAGCAGTACTTC
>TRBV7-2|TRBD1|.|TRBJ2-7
CASSPIRSRGSYEQYF
TGTGCCAGCAGCCCGATCCGGAGCAGGGGGTCCTACGAGCAGTACTTC
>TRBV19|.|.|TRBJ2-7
CASSIPGSSYEQYF
TGTGCCAGTAGTATTCCGGGGAGCTCCTACGAGCAGTACTTC
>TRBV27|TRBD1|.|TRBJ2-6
CASSRGDSRLSSGANVLTF
TGTGCCAGCAGTCGAGGGGACAGTCGTTTGAGCTCTGGGGCCAACGTCCTGACTTTC
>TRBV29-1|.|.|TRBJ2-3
CSGRTSIGTDTQYF
TGCAGCGGTCGTACTAGCATCGGCACAGATACGCAGTATTTT
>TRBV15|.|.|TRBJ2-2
CATSRYRDPRSEELFF
TGTGCCACCAGCAGATACCGGGACCCCCGATCGGAGGAGCTGTTTTTT
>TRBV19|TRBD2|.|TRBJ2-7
CASSSSTGGSYEQYF
TGTGCCAGTAGTAGTAGCACGGGGGGCTCCTACGAGCAGTACTTC
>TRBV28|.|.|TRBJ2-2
CASSWTVANTGELFF
TGTGCCAGCAGTTGGACAGTCGCGAACACCGGGGAGCTGTTTTTT
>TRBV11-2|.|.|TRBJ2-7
CASSPPPALSGEQYF
TGTGCCAGCAGCCCCCCCCCGGCCCTATCGGGGGAGCAGTACTTC
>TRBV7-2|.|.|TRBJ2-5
CASSLGAPVGRETQYF
TGTGCCAGCAGCTTAGGGGCACCTGTAGGGAGAGAGACCCAGTACTTC
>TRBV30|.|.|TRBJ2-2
CAFPGANTGELFF
TGTGCCTTTCCAGGGGCGAACACCGGGGAGCTGTTTTTT
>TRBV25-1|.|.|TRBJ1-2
CASSALGGNAYTF
TGTGCCAGCAGTGCCCTCGGGGGTAATGCCTACACCTTC
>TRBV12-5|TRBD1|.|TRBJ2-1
CASGLGTGADEQFF
TGTGCTAGTGGTTTGGGGACAGGGGCCGATGAGCAGTTCTTC
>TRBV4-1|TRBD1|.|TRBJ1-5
CASSHPGGANQPQHF
TGCGCCAGCAGCCACCCAGGGGGGGCTAATCAGCCCCAGCATTTT
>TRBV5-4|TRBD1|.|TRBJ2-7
CASSPDRGNYEQYF
TGTGCCAGCAGTCCGGACAGGGGCAACTACGAGCAGTACTTC
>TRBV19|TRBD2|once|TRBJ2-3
CASRPAGTRPNTQYF
TGTGCCAGTAGACCAGCCGGGACTAGGCCTAATACGCAGTATTTT
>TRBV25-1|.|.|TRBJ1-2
CATYASDSANYGYTF
TGTGCCACCTACGCGTCAGACAGCGCGAACTATGGCTACACCTTC
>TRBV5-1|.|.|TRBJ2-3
CASSLGAQDTQYF
TGCGCCAGCAGCTTGGGAGCACAAGATACGCAGTATTTT
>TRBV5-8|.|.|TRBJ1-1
CASSLGPAGWAFF
TGTGCCAGCAGCTTGGGGCCAGCAGGTTGGGCTTTCTTT
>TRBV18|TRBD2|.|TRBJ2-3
CASSPLAGRGTDTQYF
TGTGCCAGCTCACCGCTAGCCGGGAGGGGCACAGATACGCAGTATTTT
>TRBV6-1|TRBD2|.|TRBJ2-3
CASSGLAGGTDTQYF
TGTGCCAGCAGTGGACTAGCGGGAGGGACAGATACGCAGTATTTT
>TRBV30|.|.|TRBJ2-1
CALNSGTGAYNEQFF
TGTGCCCTCAATAGCGGAACAGGGGCATACAATGAGCAGTTCTTC
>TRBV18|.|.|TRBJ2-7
CASSPWGASAYEQYF
TGTGCCAGCTCACCCTGGGGAGCTAGCGCCTACGAGCAGTACTTC
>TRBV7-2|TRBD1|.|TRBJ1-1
CASSLPGQGTEAFF
TGTGCCAGCAGTTTACCGGGACAGGGGACTGAAGCTTTCTTT
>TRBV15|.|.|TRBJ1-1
CATSRGGGGGTEAFF
TGTGCCACCAGCAGAGGTGGGGGCGGTGGCACTGAAGCTTTCTTT
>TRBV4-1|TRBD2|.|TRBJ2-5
CASSLGLAGGGETQYF
TGCGCCAGCAGCCTTGGACTAGCGGGAGGTGGGGAGACCCAGTACTTC
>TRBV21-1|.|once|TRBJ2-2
CASSSARDSQKNTGELFF
TGTGCCAGCAGTTCAGCCCGGGACAGTCAAAAGAACACCGGGGAGCTGTTTTTT
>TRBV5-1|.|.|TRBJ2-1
CASSAGTGYNEQFF
TGCGCCAGCTCTGCGGGGACGGGATACAATGAGCAGTTCTTC
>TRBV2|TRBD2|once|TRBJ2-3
CASSGLAGGSTQYF
TGTGCCAGCAGTGGACTAGCGGGAGGGAGTACGCAGTATTTT
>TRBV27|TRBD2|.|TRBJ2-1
CASSPGLAAREVAAEQFF
TGTGCCAGCAGTCCCGGCCTAGCGGCTAGAGAGGTAGCAGCTGAGCAGTTCTTC